This T cell receptor (beta chain) derives from a study of human T cells and chemical hapten exposure. The germline CDR1 and CDR2 sequences are SQVTM and ANQGSEA. The V end lost 7 bases, the J end lost 6 bases, and 13 bases lay between the germline ends. CDR3 size: 11 residues. TCRdb re-called the RACE reads with MiXCR, one entry per CDR3 protein. The sample lists roughly 200,000 distinct CDR3 sequences; 20% to 25% were seen once. Documented time point: patch test 1, 2 weeks after DPC sensitization. Treatment specified: therapeutic diphenylcyclopropenone sensitization with weekly scalp DPC. V usage is TRBV29-1 and J usage is TRBJ2-7; D not certain. The sequencing used whole blood, collected in connection with sensitization to the hapten diphenylcyclopropenone (DPC). This TCR was recovered from a woman aged 45-65 years with alopecia areata. Some clones in this sample may be carry-over from other donors' samples. The CDR3 DNA reads as TGCAGCGGGAGTCAGCGAGGCGAGCAGTACTTC. Translation gives CSGSQRGEQYF.